The sequence of this TCR beta chain was determined in a study of cytomegalovirus exposure and HLA in healthy donors. V was clipped by 2 bases and J by 5 bases; unmatched bases: 9. This CDR3 has 15 residues. Germline CDR1 LGHNA, CDR2 YNFKEQ. Study observations and caveats: Common viral pathogens were later found to be apparently linked to several of the most significant clusters.

With 60 Vbeta and 13 Jbeta primers, the PCR was carried out. Data came from immunoSEQ multiplex PCR; TCRdb stores just in-frame clones and leaves some out. Of 250,000 to 350,000 clones in the sample, about 66% were seen once. About this clone itself: Its target is not known.

The sequenced sample was PBMCs. J is TRBJ2-7 and V is TRBV4-2, with 7 bases aligning to TRBD2. The receptor comes from a female donor in good health and CMV-seronegative. The CDR3 here is CASSQFSGGSDEQYF. The CDR3 DNA sequence: TGTGCCAGCAGCCAATTCTCGGGAGGAAGTGACGAGCAGTACTTC.